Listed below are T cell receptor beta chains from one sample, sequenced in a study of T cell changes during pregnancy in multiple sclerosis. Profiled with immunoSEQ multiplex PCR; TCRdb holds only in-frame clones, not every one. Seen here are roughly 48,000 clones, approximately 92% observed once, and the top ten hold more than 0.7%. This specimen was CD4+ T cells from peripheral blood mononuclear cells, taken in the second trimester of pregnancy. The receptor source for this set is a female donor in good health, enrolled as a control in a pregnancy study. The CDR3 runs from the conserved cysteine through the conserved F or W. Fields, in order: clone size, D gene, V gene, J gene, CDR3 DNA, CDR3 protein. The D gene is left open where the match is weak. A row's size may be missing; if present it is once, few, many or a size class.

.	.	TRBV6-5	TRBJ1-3	TGTGCCAGCAGTTACGACCAGACTTTCTCTGGAAACACCATATATTTT	CASSYDQTFSGNTIYF
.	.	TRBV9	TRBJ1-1	TGTGCCAGCAGCCCATTGTCAATCATGAACACTGAAGCTTTCTTT	CASSPLSIMNTEAFF
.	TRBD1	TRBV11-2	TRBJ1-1	TGTGCCAGCAGCATTTCGGGACAGTTAAACGCTGAAGCTTTCTTT	CASSISGQLNAEAFF
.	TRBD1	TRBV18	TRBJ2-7	TGTGCCAGCTCACCAGGACAGGGGGCATCCTACGAGCAGTACTTC	CASSPGQGASYEQYF
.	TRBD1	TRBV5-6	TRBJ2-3	TGTGCCAGCAGCCTCGGGACAGCACGAGATACGCAGTATTTT	CASSLGTARDTQYF
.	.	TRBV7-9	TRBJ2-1	TGTGCCAGCAGTGAACGGGGGGCGTGGAATGAGCAGTTCTTC	CASSERGAWNEQFF
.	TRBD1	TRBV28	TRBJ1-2	TGTGCCAGCAGGGCCAATCCGGGACAGGGTTTTTATGGCTACACCTTC	CASRANPGQGFYGYTF
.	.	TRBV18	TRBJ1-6	TGTGCCAGCTCACCTGTCGGGAATTCACCCCTCCACTTT	CASSPVGNSPLHF
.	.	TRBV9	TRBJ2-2	TGTGCCAGCAGCGCCTTTACAGGGCCCGGGGAGCTGTTTTTT	CASSAFTGPGELFF
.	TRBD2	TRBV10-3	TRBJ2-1	TGTGCCATCAGTGACCCCAACTCTAGCGGGGGCTCCTACAATGAGCAGTTCTTC	CAISDPNSSGGSYNEQFF
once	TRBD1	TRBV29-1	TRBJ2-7	TGCAGCGTGATGAACAGGGGAAGCCTCGACGAGCAGTACTTC	CSVMNRGSLDEQYF
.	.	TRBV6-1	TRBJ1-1	TGTGCCAGCAGTGCCCCGGGACATCCCTACACTGAAGCTTTCTTT	CASSAPGHPYTEAFF
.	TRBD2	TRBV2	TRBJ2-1	TGTGCCAGCAGCCCCCAGAGCGGGAGGGCCCATGAGCAGTTCTTC	CASSPQSGRAHEQFF
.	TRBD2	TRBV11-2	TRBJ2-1	TGTGCCAGCAGCTCGGTAGCGGGTTCCTACAATGAGCAGTTCTTC	CASSSVAGSYNEQFF
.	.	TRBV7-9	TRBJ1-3	TGTGCCAGCAGCTTAACGTCGACCGGACGGGAGGATTTT	CASSLTSTGREDF
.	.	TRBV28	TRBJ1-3	TGTGCCAGCAGTTTAAGGGGGTTCGCTGGAAACACCATATATTTT	CASSLRGFAGNTIYF
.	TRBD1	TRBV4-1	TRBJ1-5	TGCGCCAGCAGCCATCTGGGGACAGGGGGCGTTCTTTATCAGCCCCAGCATTTT	CASSHLGTGGVLYQPQHF
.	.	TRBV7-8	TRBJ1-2	TGTGCCAGCAGCCCGACCCGGAGGCAAAATAACTATGGCTACACCTTC	CASSPTRRQNNYGYTF
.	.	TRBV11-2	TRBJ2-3	TGTGCCAGCAGCCCAAGCACAGATACGCAGTATTTT	CASSPSTDTQYF
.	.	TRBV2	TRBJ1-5	TGTGCCAGCAGTGAAGCAGCGGTGAATCAGCCCCAGCATTTT	CASSEAAVNQPQHF
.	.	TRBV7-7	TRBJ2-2	TGTGCTAGCAGCTTAGCTCCAACCGGGGAGCTGTTTTTT	CASSLAPTGELFF
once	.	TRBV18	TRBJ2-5	TGTGCCAGCTCACCAAACGGTTTGGGCTCAAGGGGGATGGAGACCCAGTACTTC	CASSPNGLGSRGMETQYF